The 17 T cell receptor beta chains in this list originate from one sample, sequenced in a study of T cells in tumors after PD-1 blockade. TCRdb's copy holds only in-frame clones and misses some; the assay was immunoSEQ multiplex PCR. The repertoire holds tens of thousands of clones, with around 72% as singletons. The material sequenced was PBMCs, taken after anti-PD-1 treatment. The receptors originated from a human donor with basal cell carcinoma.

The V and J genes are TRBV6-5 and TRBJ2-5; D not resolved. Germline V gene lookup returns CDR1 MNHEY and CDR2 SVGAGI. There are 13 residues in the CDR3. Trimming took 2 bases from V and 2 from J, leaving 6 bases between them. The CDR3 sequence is CASSYLLQETQYF. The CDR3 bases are TGTGCCAGCAGTTACCTCCTACAAGAGACCCAGTACTTC.

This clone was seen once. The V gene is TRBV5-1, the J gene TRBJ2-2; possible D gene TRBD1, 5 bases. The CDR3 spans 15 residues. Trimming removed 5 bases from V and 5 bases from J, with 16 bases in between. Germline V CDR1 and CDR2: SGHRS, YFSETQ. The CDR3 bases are TGCGCCAGCAGTTTCAGGCTAGGGGATACCGGGGAGCTGTTTTTT. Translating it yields CASSFRLGDTGELFF.

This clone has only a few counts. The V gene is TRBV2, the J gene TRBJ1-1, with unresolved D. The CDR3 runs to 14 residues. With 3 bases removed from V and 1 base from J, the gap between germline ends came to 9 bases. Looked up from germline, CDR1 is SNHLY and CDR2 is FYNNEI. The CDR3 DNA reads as TGTGCCAGCAGTGATAGATGGGAGAACACTGAAGCTTTCTTT. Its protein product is CASSDRWENTEAFF.

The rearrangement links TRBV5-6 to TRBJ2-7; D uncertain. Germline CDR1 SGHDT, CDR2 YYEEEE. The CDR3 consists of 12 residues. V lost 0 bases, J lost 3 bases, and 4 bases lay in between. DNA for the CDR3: TGTGCCAGCAGCTTGGTCGGCTACGAGCAGTACTTC. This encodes CASSLVGYEQYF.

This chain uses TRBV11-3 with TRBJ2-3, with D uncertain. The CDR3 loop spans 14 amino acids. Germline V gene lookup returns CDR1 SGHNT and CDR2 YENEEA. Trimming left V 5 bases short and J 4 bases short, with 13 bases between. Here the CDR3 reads CASSQIYVSDTQYF. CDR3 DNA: TGTGCCAGCAGCCAAATTTATGTCTCAGATACGCAGTATTTT.

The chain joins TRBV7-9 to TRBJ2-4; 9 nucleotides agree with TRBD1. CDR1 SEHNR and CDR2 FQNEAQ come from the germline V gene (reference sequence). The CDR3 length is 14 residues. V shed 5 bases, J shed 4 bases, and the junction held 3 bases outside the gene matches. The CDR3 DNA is TGTGCCAGCAGCCCAGGACAGGGGAAAAACATTCAGTACTTC. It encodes CASSPGQGKNIQYF.

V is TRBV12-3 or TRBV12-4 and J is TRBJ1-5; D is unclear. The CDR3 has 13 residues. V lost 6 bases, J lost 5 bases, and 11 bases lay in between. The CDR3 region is CASSLQTHQPQHF. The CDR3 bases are TGTGCCAGCAGCCTTCAGACCCATCAGCCCCAGCATTTT.

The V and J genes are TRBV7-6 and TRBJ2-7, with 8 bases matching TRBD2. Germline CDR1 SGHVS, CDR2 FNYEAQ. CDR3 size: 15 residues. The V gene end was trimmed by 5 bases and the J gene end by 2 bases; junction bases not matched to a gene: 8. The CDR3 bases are TGTGCCAGCAGCCCTGCTGCGGGGGGTACCTACGAGCAGTACTTC. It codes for CASSPAAGGTYEQYF.

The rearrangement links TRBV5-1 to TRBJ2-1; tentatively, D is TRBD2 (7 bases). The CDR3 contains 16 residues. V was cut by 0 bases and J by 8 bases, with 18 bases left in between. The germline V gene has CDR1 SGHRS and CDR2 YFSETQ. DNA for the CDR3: TGCGCCAGCAGCTTGGAAGGGGGGGCCGTCAGCGATGAGCAGTTCTTC. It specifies CASSLEGGAVSDEQFF. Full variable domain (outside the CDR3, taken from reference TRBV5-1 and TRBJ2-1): KAGVTQTPRYLIKTRGQQVTLSCSPISGHRSVSWYQQTPGQGLQFLFEYFSETQRNKGNFPGRFSGRQFSNSRSEMNVSTLELGDSALYLCASSLEGGAVSDEQFFGPGTRLTVL.

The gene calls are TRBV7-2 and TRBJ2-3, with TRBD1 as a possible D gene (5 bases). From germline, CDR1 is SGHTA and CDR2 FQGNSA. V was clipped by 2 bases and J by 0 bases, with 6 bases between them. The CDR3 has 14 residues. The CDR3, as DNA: TGTGCCAGCAGCTTACGGACAAGCACAGATACGCAGTATTTT. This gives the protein CASSLRTSTDTQYF.

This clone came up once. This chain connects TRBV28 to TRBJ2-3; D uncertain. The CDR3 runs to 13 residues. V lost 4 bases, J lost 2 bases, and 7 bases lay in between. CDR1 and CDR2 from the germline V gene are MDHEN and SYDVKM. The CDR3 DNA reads TGTGCCAGCAGTTGGGTCTCCACAGATACGCAGTATTTT. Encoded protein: CASSWVSTDTQYF.

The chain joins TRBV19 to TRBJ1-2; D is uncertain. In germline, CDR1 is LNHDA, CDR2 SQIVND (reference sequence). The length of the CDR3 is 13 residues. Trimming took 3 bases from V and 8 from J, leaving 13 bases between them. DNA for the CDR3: TGTGCCAGTAGTATGCGTCAGATCTACGGCTACACCTTC. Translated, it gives CASSMRQIYGYTF.

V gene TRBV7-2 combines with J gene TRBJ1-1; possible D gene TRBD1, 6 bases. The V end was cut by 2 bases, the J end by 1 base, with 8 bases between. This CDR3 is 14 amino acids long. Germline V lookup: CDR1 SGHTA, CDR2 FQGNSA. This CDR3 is CASSLWGQNTEAFF. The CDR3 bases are TGTGCCAGCAGCTTATGGGGGCAGAACACTGAAGCTTTCTTT.

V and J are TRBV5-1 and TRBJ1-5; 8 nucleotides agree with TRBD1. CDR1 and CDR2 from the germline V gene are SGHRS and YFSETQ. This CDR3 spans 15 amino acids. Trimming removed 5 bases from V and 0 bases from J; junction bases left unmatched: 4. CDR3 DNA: TGCGCCAGCAGGTTGACAGGGGATAGCAATCAGCCCCAGCATTTT. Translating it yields CASRLTGDSNQPQHF.

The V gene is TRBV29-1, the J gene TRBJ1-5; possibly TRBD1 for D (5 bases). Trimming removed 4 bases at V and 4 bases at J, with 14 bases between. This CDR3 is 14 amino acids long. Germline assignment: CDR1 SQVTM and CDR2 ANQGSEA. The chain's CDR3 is CSVVQGDFNQPQHF. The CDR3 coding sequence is TGCAGCGTTGTGCAAGGGGACTTTAATCAGCCCCAGCATTTT.

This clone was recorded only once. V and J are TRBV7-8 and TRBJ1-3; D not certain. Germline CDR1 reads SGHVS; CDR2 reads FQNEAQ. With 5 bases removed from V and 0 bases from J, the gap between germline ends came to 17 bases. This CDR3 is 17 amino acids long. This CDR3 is CASSHSLSLPSGNTIYF. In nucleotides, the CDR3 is TGTGCCAGCAGCCACAGTCTTTCGCTACCCTCTGGAAACACCATATATTTT.

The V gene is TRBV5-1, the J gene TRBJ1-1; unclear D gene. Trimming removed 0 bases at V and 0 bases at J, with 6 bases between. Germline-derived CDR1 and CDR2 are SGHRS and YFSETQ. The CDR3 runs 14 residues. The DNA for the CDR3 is TGCGCCAGCAGCTTGGATCTGATGAACACTGAAGCTTTCTTT. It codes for CASSLDLMNTEAFF.